Listed below are T cell receptor beta chains from one sample, sequenced in a study of blood T cell repertoires in COVID-19. This table comes from immunoSEQ multiplex PCR, and its TCRdb copy is limited to in-frame clones, with some not included. The sample carries approximately 80,000 clones, 88% recorded once. Material: peripheral blood. All receptors derive from a human donor in a cohort sampled during active COVID-19. Both conserved end residues are part of each CDR3. Each record gives: D gene, V gene, clone size, J gene, CDR3 DNA, CDR3 protein. D genes are given only for firm matches. Only some rows state a clone size, as once, few, many or a class for expanded clones.

TRBD2	TRBV5-1	NA	TRBJ2-3	TGCGCCAGCAGAGCTATCCTAGCGGATAACACAGATACGCAGTATTTT	CASRAILADNTDTQYF
NA	TRBV2	once	TRBJ2-2	TGTGCCAGCAGCGTCGCGAACACCGGGGAGCTGTTTTTT	CASSVANTGELFF
NA	TRBV7-2	few	TRBJ2-7	TGTGCCAGCAGCTTGGCCACCGGACAGCGCAATCCTCCCTACGAGCAGTACTTC	CASSLATGQRNPPYEQYF
NA	TRBV9	NA	TRBJ2-3	TGTGCCAGCAGCGTAGGACTAAGGCGGGACCCGCGATCAGATACGCAGTATTTT	CASSVGLRRDPRSDTQYF
NA	TRBV6-5	NA	TRBJ2-7	TGTGCCAGCAGTCCCGCCTACGAGCAGTACTTC	CASSPAYEQYF
NA	TRBV3-1/TRBV3-2	NA	TRBJ1-1	TGTGCCAGCAGCCAAGCAGTGAACACTGAAGCTTTCTTT	CASSQAVNTEAFF
TRBD2	TRBV3-1/TRBV3-2	NA	TRBJ2-7	TGTGCCAGCAGCCAAAGAGGGGCCCGACTAGCGGAAAGCTACGAGCAGTACTTC	CASSQRGARLAESYEQYF
NA	TRBV28	once	TRBJ1-5	TGTGCCACCCCTGACAGGATTAGCAATCAGCCCCAGCATTTT	CATPDRISNQPQHF
TRBD2	TRBV5-4	NA	TRBJ2-2	TGTGCCAGCAGCCCGGGACTAGCGGGGAACACCGGGGAGCTGTTTTTT	CASSPGLAGNTGELFF
TRBD2	TRBV9	NA	TRBJ2-5	TGTGCCAGCAGCGTAGGGACTACCTCTAGCGGGGTGACCGAAGAGACCCAGTACTTC	CASSVGTTSSGVTEETQYF
TRBD2	TRBV6-6	NA	TRBJ2-1	TGTGCCACCGACCGGGGTAGCGGGGGGAACAATGAGCAGTTCTTC	CATDRGSGGNNEQFF
TRBD1	TRBV7-3	NA	TRBJ1-1	TGTGCCAGCAGCGCGACAGGGCTCACTGAAGCTTTCTTT	CASSATGLTEAFF
NA	TRBV6-2/TRBV6-3	NA	TRBJ2-1	TGTGCCAGCAGTTCCGAGGACAATGAGCAGTTCTTC	CASSSEDNEQFF
TRBD1	TRBV2	NA	TRBJ2-5	TGTGCCAGCAGCGGACAGGGGCAAGAGACCCAGTACTTC	CASSGQGQETQYF
TRBD2	TRBV9	NA	TRBJ2-5	TGTGCCAGCAGCGCAGGGACTAGCGGGTACCAAGAGACCCAGTACTTC	CASSAGTSGYQETQYF
TRBD2	TRBV11-2	NA	TRBJ2-5	TGTGCCAGCAGCTCGAGACTAGCGGGAGGGGGAGAGACCCAGTACTTC	CASSSRLAGGGETQYF
TRBD1	TRBV7-9	NA	TRBJ1-1	TGTGCCAGCAGCGCTAACCGACAGGGGGCTTTCTTT	CASSANRQGAFF
NA	TRBV7-3	NA	TRBJ2-1	TGTGCCAGCAGCTTAACTGGAAGGAGGTATCCGGACAATGAGCAGTTCTTC	CASSLTGRRYPDNEQFF
NA	TRBV27	NA	TRBJ1-5	TGTGCCACCCGCACTGGGGGAGGCCAGCCCCAGCATTTT	CATRTGGGQPQHF
TRBD1	TRBV7-3	NA	TRBJ2-7	TGTGCCAGCAGCTTCGGACAGGGGGAGGACGAGCAGTACTTC	CASSFGQGEDEQYF
NA	TRBV28	few	TRBJ1-1	TGTGCCAGCAGTTCAGGGAACACTGAAGCTTTCTTT	CASSSGNTEAFF
TRBD2	TRBV28	NA	TRBJ2-1	TGTGCCAGCAGTTTCGTAGCGGGAGATTACAGTGAGCAGTTCTTC	CASSFVAGDYSEQFF
NA	TRBV12-3/TRBV12-4	NA	TRBJ2-7	TGTGCCAGCAGTTCCGAGGGAGTTGAGCAGTACTTC	CASSSEGVEQYF
NA	TRBV7-8	NA	TRBJ1-1	TGTGCCAGCAGCTGGGGACAACTGAACACTGAAGCTTTCTTT	CASSWGQLNTEAFF
TRBD2	TRBV18	NA	TRBJ2-5	TGTGCCAGCTCTCTAAACCAGCGGGGGGACCAACAAGAGACCCAGTACTTC	CASSLNQRGDQQETQYF
NA	TRBV2	NA	TRBJ2-7	TGTGCCAGCAGGGTTCACGGGACTTCCCTCTCCTACGAGCAGTACTTC	CASRVHGTSLSYEQYF
NA	TRBV19	NA	TRBJ1-4	TGTGCCAGTAGTATAAACAATCCAACTAATGAAAAACTGTTTTTT	CASSINNPTNEKLFF
NA	TRBV29-1	once	TRBJ1-5	TGCAGCGTGCTTCAGGGGCCAAATCAGCCCCAGCATTTT	CSVLQGPNQPQHF
NA	TRBV5-4	NA	TRBJ2-3	TGTGCCAGCAACCAGGCCCTCTCTCCCACAGATACGCAGTATTTT	CASNQALSPTDTQYF
TRBD1	TRBV5-1	NA	TRBJ1-1	TGCGCCAGCAGCCCGTTCTCCAGGGGGCAACTTGTGGGGACTGAAGCTTTCTTT	CASSPFSRGQLVGTEAFF
NA	TRBV30	NA	TRBJ1-5	TGTGCCTGGAGTGTAGCTGGTTCAGGGCATAGCAATCAGCCCCAGCATTTT	CAWSVAGSGHSNQPQHF
TRBD2	TRBV5-1	NA	TRBJ2-3	TGCGCCAGCAGCCAACTAGCGGGGGGGCTCACAGATACGCAGTATTTT	CASSQLAGGLTDTQYF
NA	TRBV2	NA	TRBJ2-5	TGTGCCAGCAGTGGCGGGGAGACCCAGTACTTC	CASSGGETQYF
TRBD2	TRBV6-5	many	TRBJ2-7	TGTGCCAGCACCGGGACTAGCCTCATTGAGCAGTACTTC	CASTGTSLIEQYF
TRBD1	TRBV28	NA	TRBJ2-3	TGTGCCAGCAGTTCTCCTGGACAGGGAGCAGATACGCAGTATTTT	CASSSPGQGADTQYF
TRBD2	TRBV5-1	NA	TRBJ2-3	TGCGCCAGCAGGCCCAGCGGGGTTAGCACAGATACGCAGTATTTT	CASRPSGVSTDTQYF
TRBD2	TRBV5-3	NA	TRBJ2-1	TGTGCCAGAAGCTTGGGAGCTAGCGGGAGGAACTGGCGATCCTACAATGAGCAGTTCTTC	CARSLGASGRNWRSYNEQFF
NA	TRBV30	NA	TRBJ1-2	TGTGCCTGGAGTTTCGGTCCGCGGGATGGCTACACCTTC	CAWSFGPRDGYTF
NA	TRBV14	NA	TRBJ1-3	TGTGCCAGCAGCCGACAGGCATCAAGGAACACCATATATTTT	CASSRQASRNTIYF
TRBD1	TRBV6-5	NA	TRBJ1-5	TGTGCCAGCAGAGGACAGGTTTTAGGTCAGCCCCAGCATTTT	CASRGQVLGQPQHF
NA	TRBV4-3	NA	TRBJ1-6	TGCGCCAGCAGCCAAGTTAGGGCGCGGGGATATTCACCCCTCCACTTT	CASSQVRARGYSPLHF
NA	TRBV7-2	NA	TRBJ2-1	TGTGCCAGCAGCTTAGTATTCTACAATGAGCAGTTCTTC	CASSLVFYNEQFF